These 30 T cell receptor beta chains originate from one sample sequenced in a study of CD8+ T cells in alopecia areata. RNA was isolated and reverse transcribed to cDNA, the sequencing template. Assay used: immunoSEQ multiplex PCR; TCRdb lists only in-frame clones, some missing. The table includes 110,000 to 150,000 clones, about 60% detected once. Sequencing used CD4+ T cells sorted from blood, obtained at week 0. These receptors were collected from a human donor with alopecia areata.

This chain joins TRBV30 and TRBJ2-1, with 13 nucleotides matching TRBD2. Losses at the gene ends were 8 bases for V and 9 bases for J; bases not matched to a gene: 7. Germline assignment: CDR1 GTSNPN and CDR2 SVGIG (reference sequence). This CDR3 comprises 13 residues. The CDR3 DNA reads TGTGCCGGTGGACTAGCGGGGGTGGGTGAGCAGTTCTTC. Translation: CAGGLAGVGEQFF.

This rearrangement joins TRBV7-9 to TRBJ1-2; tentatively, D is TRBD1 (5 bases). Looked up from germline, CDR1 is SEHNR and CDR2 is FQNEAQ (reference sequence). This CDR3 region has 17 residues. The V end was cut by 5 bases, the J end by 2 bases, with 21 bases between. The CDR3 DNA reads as TGTGCCAGCAGCGGGGTCCGGGACCAGGGAGCCAACTATGGCTACACCTTC. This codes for CASSGVRDQGANYGYTF. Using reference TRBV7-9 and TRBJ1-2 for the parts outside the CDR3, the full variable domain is DTGVSQNPRHKITKRGQNVTFRCDPISEHNRLYWYRQTLGQGPEFLTYFQNEAQLEKSRLLSDRFSAERPKGSFSTLEIQRTEQGDSAMYLCASSGVRDQGANYGYTFGSGTRLTVV.

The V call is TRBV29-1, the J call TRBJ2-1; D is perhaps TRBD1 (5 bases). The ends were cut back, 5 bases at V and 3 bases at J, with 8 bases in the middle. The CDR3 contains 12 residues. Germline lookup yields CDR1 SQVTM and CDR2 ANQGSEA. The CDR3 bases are TGCAGCGTTAGACAGAACTACAATGAGCAGTTCTTC. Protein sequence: CSVRQNYNEQFF.

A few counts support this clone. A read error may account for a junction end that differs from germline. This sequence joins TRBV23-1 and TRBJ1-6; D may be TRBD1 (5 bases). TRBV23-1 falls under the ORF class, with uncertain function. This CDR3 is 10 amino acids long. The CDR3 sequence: CASSQLGQLF. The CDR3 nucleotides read TGCGCCAGCAGTCAACTAGGACAACTTTTT.

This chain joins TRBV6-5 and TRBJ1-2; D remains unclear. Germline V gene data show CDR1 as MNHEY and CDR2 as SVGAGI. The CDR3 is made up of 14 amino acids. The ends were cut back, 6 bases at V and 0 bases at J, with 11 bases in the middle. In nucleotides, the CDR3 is TGTGCCAGCAGGATACTAGGGACTAACTATGGCTACACCTTC. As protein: CASRILGTNYGYTF.

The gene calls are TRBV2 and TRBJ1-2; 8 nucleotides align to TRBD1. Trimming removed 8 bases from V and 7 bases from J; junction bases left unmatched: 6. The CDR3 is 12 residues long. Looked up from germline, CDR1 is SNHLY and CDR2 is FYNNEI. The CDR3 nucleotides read TGTGCCAGCCCGGACAGGGAAGGTGGCTACACCTTC. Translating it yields CASPDREGGYTF.

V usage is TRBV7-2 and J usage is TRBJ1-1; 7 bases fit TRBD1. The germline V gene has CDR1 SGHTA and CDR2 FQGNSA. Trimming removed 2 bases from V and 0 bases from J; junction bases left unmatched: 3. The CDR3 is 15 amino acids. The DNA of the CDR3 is TGTGCCAGCAGCTTAAGAACAGGGGTGAACACTGAAGCTTTCTTT. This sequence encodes CASSLRTGVNTEAFF. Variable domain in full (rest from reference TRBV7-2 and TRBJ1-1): GAGVSQSPSNKVTEKGKDVELRCDPISGHTALYWYRQSLGQGLEFLIYFQGNSAPDKSGLPSDRFSAERTGGSVSTLTIQRTQQEDSAVYLCASSLRTGVNTEAFFGQGTRLTVV.

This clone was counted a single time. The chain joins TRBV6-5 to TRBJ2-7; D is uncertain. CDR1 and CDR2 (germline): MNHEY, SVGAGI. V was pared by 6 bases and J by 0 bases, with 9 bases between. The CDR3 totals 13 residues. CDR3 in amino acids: CASSPAGSYEQYF. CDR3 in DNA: TGTGCCAGCAGCCCCGCCGGCTCCTACGAGCAGTACTTC.

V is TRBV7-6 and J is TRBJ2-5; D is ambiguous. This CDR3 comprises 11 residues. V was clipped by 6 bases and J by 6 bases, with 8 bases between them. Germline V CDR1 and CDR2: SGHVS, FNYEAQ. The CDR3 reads CASSSRQTQYF. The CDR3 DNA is TGTGCCAGCAGTTCCCGCCAGACCCAGTACTTC. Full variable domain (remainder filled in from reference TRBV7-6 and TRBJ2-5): GAGVSQSPRYKVTKRGQDVALRCDPISGHVSLYWYRQALGQGPEFLTYFNYEAQQDKSGLPNDRFSAERPEGSISTLTIQRTEQRDSAMYRCASSSRQTQYFGPGTRLLVL.

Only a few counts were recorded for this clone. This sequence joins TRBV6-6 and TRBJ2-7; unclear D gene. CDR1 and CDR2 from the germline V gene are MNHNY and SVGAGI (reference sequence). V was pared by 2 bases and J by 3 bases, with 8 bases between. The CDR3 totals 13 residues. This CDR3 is CASSYSVGYEQYF. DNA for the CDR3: TGTGCCAGCAGTTACAGTGTTGGCTACGAGCAGTACTTC.

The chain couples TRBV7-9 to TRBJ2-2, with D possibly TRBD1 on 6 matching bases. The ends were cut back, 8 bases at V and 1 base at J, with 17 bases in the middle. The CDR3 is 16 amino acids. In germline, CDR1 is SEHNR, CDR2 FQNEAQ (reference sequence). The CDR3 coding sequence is TGTGCCAGCCCGGCCGGGACAACTCAGAACACCGGGGAGCTGTTTTTT. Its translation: CASPAGTTQNTGELFF.

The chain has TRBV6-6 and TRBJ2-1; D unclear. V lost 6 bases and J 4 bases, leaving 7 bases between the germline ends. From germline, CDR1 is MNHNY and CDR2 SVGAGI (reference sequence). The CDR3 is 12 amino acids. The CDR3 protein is CASRDGYNEQFF. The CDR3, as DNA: TGTGCCAGCAGGGACGGATACAATGAGCAGTTCTTC.

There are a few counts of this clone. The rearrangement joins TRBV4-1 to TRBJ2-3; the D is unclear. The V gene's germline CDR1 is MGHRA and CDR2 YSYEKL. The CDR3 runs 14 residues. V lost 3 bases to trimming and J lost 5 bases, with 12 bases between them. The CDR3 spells CASSQQLRIDTQYF. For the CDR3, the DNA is TGCGCCAGCAGCCAGCAACTGCGGATAGATACGCAGTATTTT.

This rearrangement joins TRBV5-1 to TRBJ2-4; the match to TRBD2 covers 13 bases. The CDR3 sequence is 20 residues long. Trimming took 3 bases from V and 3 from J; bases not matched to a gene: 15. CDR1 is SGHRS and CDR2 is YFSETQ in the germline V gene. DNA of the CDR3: TGCGCCAGCAGCTCACTACCGGGACTAGCGGGGAGAGATGTCAAAAACATTCAGTACTTC. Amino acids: CASSSLPGLAGRDVKNIQYF.

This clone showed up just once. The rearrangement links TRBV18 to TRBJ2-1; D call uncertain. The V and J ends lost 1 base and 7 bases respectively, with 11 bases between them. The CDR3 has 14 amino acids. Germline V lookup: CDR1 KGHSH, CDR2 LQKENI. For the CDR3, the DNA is TGTGCCAGCTCACCACAGAAGGTGGGGAATGAGCAGTTCTTC. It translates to CASSPQKVGNEQFF.

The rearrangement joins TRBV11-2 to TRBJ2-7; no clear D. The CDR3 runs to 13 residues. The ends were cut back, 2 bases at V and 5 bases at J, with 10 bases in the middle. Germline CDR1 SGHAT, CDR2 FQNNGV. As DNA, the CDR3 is TGTGCCAGCAGCTTATCCAGGTTGGACGAGCAGTACTTC. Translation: CASSLSRLDEQYF. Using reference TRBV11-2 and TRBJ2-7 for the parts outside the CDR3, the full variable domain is EAGVAQSPRYKIIEKRQSVAFWCNPISGHATLYWYQQILGQGPKLLIQFQNNGVVDDSQLPKDRFSAERLKGVDSTLKIQPAKLEDSAVYLCASSLSRLDEQYFGPGTRLTVT.

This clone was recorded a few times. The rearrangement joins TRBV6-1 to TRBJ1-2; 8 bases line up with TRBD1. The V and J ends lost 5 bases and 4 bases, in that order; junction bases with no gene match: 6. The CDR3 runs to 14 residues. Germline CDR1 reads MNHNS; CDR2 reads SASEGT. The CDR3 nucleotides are TGTGCCAGCAGTCCTTTGGACAGGGCCTATGGCTACACCTTC. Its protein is CASSPLDRAYGYTF.

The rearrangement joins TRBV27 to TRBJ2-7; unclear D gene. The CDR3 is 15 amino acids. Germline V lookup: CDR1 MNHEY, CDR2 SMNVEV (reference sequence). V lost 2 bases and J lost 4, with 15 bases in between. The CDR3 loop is CASSLRAVRDYEQYF. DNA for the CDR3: TGTGCCAGCAGTTTAAGGGCGGTTAGGGATTACGAGCAGTACTTC.

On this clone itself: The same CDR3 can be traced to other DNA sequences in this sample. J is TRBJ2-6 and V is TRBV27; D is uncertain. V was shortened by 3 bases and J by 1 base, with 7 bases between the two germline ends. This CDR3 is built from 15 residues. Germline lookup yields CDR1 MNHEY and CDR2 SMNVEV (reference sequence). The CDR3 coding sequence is TGTGCCAGCAGTTTTTGGGGATCTGGGGCCAACGTCCTGACTTTC. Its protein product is CASSFWGSGANVLTF.

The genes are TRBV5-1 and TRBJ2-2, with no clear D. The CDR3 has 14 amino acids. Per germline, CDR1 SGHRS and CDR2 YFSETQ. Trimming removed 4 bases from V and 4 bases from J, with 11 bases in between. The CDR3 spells CASSPDGSTGELFF. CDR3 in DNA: TGCGCCAGCAGCCCCGACGGAAGCACCGGGGAGCTGTTTTTT.

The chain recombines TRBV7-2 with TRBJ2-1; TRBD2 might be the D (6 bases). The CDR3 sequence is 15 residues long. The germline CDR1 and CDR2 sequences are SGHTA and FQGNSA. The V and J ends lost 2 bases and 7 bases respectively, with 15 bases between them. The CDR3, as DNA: TGTGCCAGCAGCTTAATCGGGACTCAAGGTAATGAGCAGTTCTTC. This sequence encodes CASSLIGTQGNEQFF.

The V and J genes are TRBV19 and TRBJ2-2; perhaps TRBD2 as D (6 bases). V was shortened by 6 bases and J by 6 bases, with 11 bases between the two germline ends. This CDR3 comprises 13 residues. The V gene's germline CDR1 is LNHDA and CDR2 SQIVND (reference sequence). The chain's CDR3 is CASRRGVAGELFF. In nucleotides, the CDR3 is TGTGCCAGTAGGCGGGGAGTGGCCGGGGAGCTGTTTTTT.

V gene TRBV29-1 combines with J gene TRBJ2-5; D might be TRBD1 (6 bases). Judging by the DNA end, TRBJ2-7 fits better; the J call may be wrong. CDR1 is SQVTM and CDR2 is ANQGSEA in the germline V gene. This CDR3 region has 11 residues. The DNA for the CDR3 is TGCAGCGTTGAACACAGGGACGAGCAGTACTTC. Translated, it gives CSVEHRDEQYF.

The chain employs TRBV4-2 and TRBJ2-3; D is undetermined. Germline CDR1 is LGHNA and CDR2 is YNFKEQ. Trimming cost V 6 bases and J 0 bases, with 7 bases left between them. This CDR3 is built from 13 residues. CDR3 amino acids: CASRSTSTDTQYF. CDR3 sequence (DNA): TGTGCCAGCAGGTCCACTAGCACAGATACGCAGTATTTT.

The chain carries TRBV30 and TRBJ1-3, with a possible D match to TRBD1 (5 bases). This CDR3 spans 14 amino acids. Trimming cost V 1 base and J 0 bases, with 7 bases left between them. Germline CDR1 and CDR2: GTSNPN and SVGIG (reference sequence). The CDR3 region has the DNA TGTGCCTGGAGTGGACAGAGCTCTGGAAACACCATATATTTT. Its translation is CAWSGQSSGNTIYF. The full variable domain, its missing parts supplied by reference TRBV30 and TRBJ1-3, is SQTIHQWPATLVQPVGSPLSLECTVEGTSNPNLYWYRQAAGRGLQLLFYSVGIGQISSEVPQNLSASRPQDRQFILSSKKLLLSDSGFYLCAWSGQSSGNTIYFGEGSWLTVV.

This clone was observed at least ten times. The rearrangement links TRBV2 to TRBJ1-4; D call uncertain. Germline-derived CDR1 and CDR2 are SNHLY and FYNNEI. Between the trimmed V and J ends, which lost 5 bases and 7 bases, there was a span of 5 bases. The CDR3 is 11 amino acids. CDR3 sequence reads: CASSSGEKLFF. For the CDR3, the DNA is TGTGCCAGCAGTTCGGGTGAAAAACTGTTTTTT.

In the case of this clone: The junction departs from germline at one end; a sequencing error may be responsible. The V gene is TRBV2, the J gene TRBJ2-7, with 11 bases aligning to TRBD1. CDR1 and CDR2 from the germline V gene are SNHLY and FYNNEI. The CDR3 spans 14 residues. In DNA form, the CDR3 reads TGTGCCAGCAGGGTGCCGGGACAGGGGGTCGAGAAGTACTTC. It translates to CASRVPGQGVEKYF.

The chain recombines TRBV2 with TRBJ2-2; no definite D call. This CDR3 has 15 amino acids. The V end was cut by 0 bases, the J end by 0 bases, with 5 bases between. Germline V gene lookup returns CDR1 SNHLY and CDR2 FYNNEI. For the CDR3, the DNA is TGTGCCAGCAGTGAAGCGGATACGAACACCGGGGAGCTGTTTTTT. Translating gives CASSEADTNTGELFF.

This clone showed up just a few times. CDR3 DNA: TGCGCCAGCAGCCTGGGACAGTATCAGCCCCAGCATTTT. This encodes CASSLGQYQPQHF. The V and J genes are TRBV5-1 and TRBJ1-5; TRBD1 matches 7 bases. The CDR3 length is 13 residues. Germline V gene lookup returns CDR1 SGHRS and CDR2 YFSETQ. Trimming at V came to 4 bases and at J to 5 bases, leaving 3 bases not matched to a gene.

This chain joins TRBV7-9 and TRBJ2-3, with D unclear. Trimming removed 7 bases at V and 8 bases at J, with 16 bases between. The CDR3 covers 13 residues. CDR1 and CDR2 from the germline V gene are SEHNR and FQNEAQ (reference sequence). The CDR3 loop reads CASIHETGVTQYF. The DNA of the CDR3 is TGTGCCAGCATCCATGAGACTGGCGTTACGCAGTATTTT.